The 28 T cell receptor beta chains below come from one sample, sequenced in a study of cytomegalovirus exposure and HLA in healthy donors. Primers: 60 Vbeta forward and 13 Jbeta reverse. Sequenced by immunoSEQ multiplex PCR; TCRdb stores in-frame clones only, minus some. The table lists around 280,000 clones, around nine tenths of them singletons, with roughly 2% in the top ten. The specimen sequenced was PBMCs. Receptors originate from a woman younger than 30 in good health and CMV-seronegative.

The chain links TRBV19 to TRBJ1-1, with TRBD1 identical over 10 bases. This CDR3 spans 15 amino acids. The germline gives CDR1 LNHDA, CDR2 SQIVND (reference sequence). V dropped 10 bases and J dropped 3; count of bases not matched to a gene: 11. CDR3: CANSGLTGGYTEAFF. The CDR3 nucleotides read TGTGCCAATAGCGGATTGACAGGGGGCTACACTGAAGCTTTCTTT.

The chain joins TRBV10-3 to TRBJ1-1; TRBD1 might be the D (5 bases). V was trimmed by 5 bases and J by 4 bases, leaving 11 bases between them. The CDR3 is 13 residues long. From germline, CDR1 is ENHRY and CDR2 SYGVKD. The CDR3 bases are TGTGCCATCAGTTCGGGGGGACTCACTGAAGCTTTCTTT. This sequence encodes CAISSGGLTEAFF.

The rearrangement uses TRBV29-1 and TRBJ1-1; TRBD1 agrees at 8 bases. Germline values: CDR1 SQVTM, CDR2 ANQGSEA. Trimming cost V 6 bases and J 4 bases; bases outside gene matches: 4. The length of the CDR3 is 12 residues. CDR3 region: CSVQGASTEAFF. DNA for the CDR3: TGCAGCGTCCAGGGGGCGAGCACTGAAGCTTTCTTT.

CDR3 sequence reads: CASRAVEGNTGELFF. CDR3 in DNA: TGTGCCAGCAGAGCCGTGGAGGGGAACACCGGGGAGCTGTTTTTT. The V call is TRBV6-6, the J call TRBJ2-2; tentatively, D is TRBD2 (6 bases). CDR3 length: 15 amino acids. Germline CDR1 and CDR2: MNHNY and SVGAGI (reference sequence). V was cut by 6 bases and J by 1 base, with 12 bases left in between.

The CDR3 here is CASSATGEEAFF. The CDR3 DNA follows: TGTGCCAGCAGCGCGACAGGGGAGGAAGCTTTCTTT. This chain uses TRBV9 with TRBJ1-1, with 8 bases fitting TRBD1. This CDR3 is built from 12 residues. Trimming took 3 bases from V and 8 from J; bases not matched to a gene: 3. Germline V gene sequence: CDR1 SGDLS, CDR2 YYNGEE.

The V gene is TRBV7-9, the J gene TRBJ2-3, with TRBD1 identical over 9 bases. V lost 3 bases, J lost 4 bases, and 8 bases stayed unmatched. The CDR3 spans 16 residues. Germline loops: CDR1 SEHNR, CDR2 FQNEAQ (reference sequence). CDR3 region: CASSLGDRVVSDTQYF. CDR3 DNA sequence: TGTGCCAGCAGCTTGGGGGACAGGGTAGTGTCAGATACGCAGTATTTT.

J is TRBJ2-6 and V is TRBV6-5, with no clear D. This CDR3 contains 16 residues. V lost 3 bases and J lost 0, with 9 bases in between. CDR1 and CDR2 (germline): MNHEY, SVGAGI. The CDR3 nucleotides read TGTGCCAGCAGTTATGGGCTACGCTCTGGGGCCAACGTCCTGACTTTC. Translated, it gives CASSYGLRSGANVLTF.

This clone was seen only a few times. V usage is TRBV5-1 and J usage is TRBJ1-1, with 8 bases that match TRBD1. V lost 6 bases, J lost 0 bases, and 7 bases stayed unmatched. The CDR3 contains 15 residues. The germline CDR1 and CDR2 sequences are SGHRS and YFSETQ. The CDR3 DNA is TGCGCCAGCACCCGACAGGGGACTATGAACACTGAAGCTTTCTTT. It codes for CASTRQGTMNTEAFF.

Here the CDR3 reads CASSVGGVSGNTIYF. The CDR3 region has the DNA TGTGCCAGCAGCGTAGGAGGAGTCTCTGGAAACACCATATATTTT. This chain joins TRBV9 and TRBJ1-3, with no clear D. The CDR3 has 15 amino acids. The ends were cut back, 0 bases at V and 0 bases at J, with 7 bases in the middle. Looked up from germline, CDR1 is SGDLS and CDR2 is YYNGEE.

The CDR3 protein is CASSLRLAGAASYEQYF. CDR3 nucleotides: TGTGCCAGCAGTTTAAGGCTAGCGGGGGCAGCCTCCTACGAGCAGTACTTC. The chain uses TRBV27 and TRBJ2-7, with 10 bases matching TRBD2. Germline lookup yields CDR1 MNHEY and CDR2 SMNVEV (reference sequence). The length of the CDR3 is 17 residues. With V trimmed by 2 bases and J by 0 bases, 7 bases remained unmatched.

The J gene is TRBJ2-3, the V gene TRBV7-2, with TRBD2 identical over 9 bases. CDR1 SGHTA and CDR2 FQGNSA come from the germline V gene. The CDR3 is 19 amino acids. Trimming took 4 bases from V and 0 from J; bases not matched to a gene: 14. This CDR3 is CASSWGWVPSGESTDTQYF. As DNA, the CDR3 is TGTGCCAGCAGCTGGGGTTGGGTGCCTAGCGGGGAAAGCACAGATACGCAGTATTTT.

This clone showed up just once. This sequence joins TRBV11-2 and TRBJ2-7; the D gene is possibly TRBD1 (7 bases). Germline loops: CDR1 SGHAT, CDR2 FQNNGV. The CDR3 spans 15 residues. Trimming stripped 5 bases from V and 9 bases from J, with 23 bases between. The CDR3 DNA reads TGTGCCAGCAGCGATGGGGGAGGCCAAGACAGGGTGCAGTACTTC. Protein sequence: CASSDGGGQDRVQYF.

V gene TRBV7-2 combines with J gene TRBJ1-5, with a tentative D call TRBD1 (5 bases). Per germline, CDR1 SGHTA and CDR2 FQGNSA. CDR3 size: 15 residues. The ends were cut back, 6 bases at V and 6 bases at J, with 18 bases in the middle. The chain's CDR3 is CASRRDSLGGQPQHF. CDR3 DNA sequence: TGTGCCAGCAGGCGGGACTCCTTAGGAGGTCAGCCCCAGCATTTT.

This rearrangement joins TRBV11-1 to TRBJ2-7; 11 bases match TRBD1. Germline CDR1 is SGHAT and CDR2 is FQDESV (reference sequence). This CDR3 contains 16 residues. J was trimmed by 8 bases and V by 1 base; bases with no gene match: 10. The CDR3 sequence is CASSLVPGQGDTQQYF. In DNA form, the CDR3 reads TGTGCCAGCAGCTTAGTCCCGGGACAGGGGGATACTCAGCAGTACTTC. Combining the CDR3 with reference TRBV11-1 and TRBJ2-7 gives the whole variable domain EAEVAQSPRYKITEKSQAVAFWCDPISGHATLYWYRQILGQGPELLVQFQDESVVDDSQLPKDRFSAERLKGVDSTLKIQPAELGDSAMYLCASSLVPGQGDTQQYFGPGTRLTVT.

The V and J genes are TRBV13 and TRBJ1-2; maybe TRBD1 (5 bases). There are 12 residues in the CDR3. With 1 base removed from V and 14 bases from J, the gap between germline ends came to 14 bases. Germline CDR1 PRHDT, CDR2 FYEKMQ (reference sequence). The CDR3 bases are TGTGCCAGCAGCTTAGACTCTCGGGGGAAAACCTTC. Translated, it gives CASSLDSRGKTF.

The genes are TRBV4-1 and TRBJ1-1; D is perhaps TRBD1 (6 bases). V was trimmed by 4 bases and J by 1 base, leaving 13 bases between them. Germline CDR1 MGHRA, CDR2 YSYEKL. The CDR3 has 15 amino acids. CDR3 DNA: TGCGCCAGCAGCCGGTCCCGGGACAAGAACACTGAAGCTTTCTTT. It translates to CASSRSRDKNTEAFF.

The CDR3 region is CASSLAPGGNMGYEQYF. The CDR3 bases are TGTGCCAGCAGCTTAGCTCCCGGGGGAAATATGGGCTACGAGCAGTACTTC. V gene TRBV7-9 combines with J gene TRBJ2-7, with D perhaps matching TRBD2 (6 bases). The germline V gene encodes CDR1 SEHNR and CDR2 FQNEAQ (reference sequence). Trimming cost V 0 bases and J 3 bases, with 18 bases left between them. The CDR3 length is 17 residues.

In this sample, this clone turned up once. The chain carries TRBV2 and TRBJ1-2; tentative D call: TRBD1 (6 bases). CDR1 is SNHLY, CDR2 FYNNEI, per germline. Trimming removed 0 bases from V and 8 bases from J, with 10 bases in between. The CDR3 is made up of 13 amino acids. DNA for the CDR3: TGTGCCAGCAGTGAAGCGGGGGCCGGAGGCTACACCTTC. Translating gives CASSEAGAGGYTF.

The chain links TRBV2 to TRBJ2-2, with TRBD2 matching 12 bases. V dropped 5 bases and J dropped 8; count of bases not matched to a gene: 12. The CDR3 length is 17 residues. Germline assignment: CDR1 SNHLY and CDR2 FYNNEI. CDR3 nucleotides: TGTGCCAGCAGTCCGAGGCGGACTAGCGGGGTTTCGGGGGAGCTGTTTTTT. Translating it yields CASSPRRTSGVSGELFF.

The chain is built from TRBV4-1 and TRBJ2-5, with D possibly matching TRBD2 (6 bases). Germline V gene lookup returns CDR1 MGHRA and CDR2 YSYEKL. The CDR3 totals 15 residues. V was pared by 3 bases and J by 2 bases, with 13 bases between. This CDR3 reads CASSHRGGAQETQYF. CDR3 bases: TGCGCCAGCAGCCACCGAGGAGGGGCACAAGAGACCCAGTACTTC.

The CDR3 region is CASSSRARESTDTQYF. DNA for the CDR3: TGTGCCAGCAGTTCTAGAGCGAGGGAAAGCACAGATACGCAGTATTTT. J is TRBJ2-3 and V is TRBV7-8; D may be TRBD2 (5 bases). Trimming removed 6 bases from V and 0 bases from J, with 16 bases in between. The CDR3 is 16 amino acids. Germline assignment: CDR1 SGHVS and CDR2 FQNEAQ.

CDR3 nucleotides: TGTGCCAGTAGTAATCTAGCGGGGGCAGATACGCAGTATTTT. Translating gives CASSNLAGADTQYF. The gene calls are TRBV19 and TRBJ2-3, with 10 bases fitting TRBD2. Germline V lookup: CDR1 LNHDA, CDR2 SQIVND (reference sequence). Unmatched junction bases numbered 2, after V lost 4 bases and J lost 4 bases. CDR3 size: 14 residues.

The table lists this clone with a count of one. This chain links TRBV4-1 with TRBJ2-4; possible D gene TRBD1, 6 bases. The CDR3 is 16 residues long. CDR1 MGHRA and CDR2 YSYEKL come from the germline V gene. Deletions cut 1 base from V and 4 bases from J, with 14 bases between. The CDR3 protein is CASSQVKQGGKNIQYF. The CDR3, as DNA: TGCGCCAGCAGCCAAGTAAAACAGGGTGGGAAAAACATTCAGTACTTC.

V and J are TRBV5-1 and TRBJ2-3, with 7 bases aligning to TRBD2. V was pared by 4 bases and J by 4 bases, with 15 bases of the junction left unmatched. Germline values: CDR1 SGHRS, CDR2 YFSETQ. The CDR3 contains 17 residues. The DNA for the CDR3 is TGCGCCAGCAGCCCCTTCCCCCCGGGACGGGGGGCAGATACGCAGTATTTT. Its translation is CASSPFPPGRGADTQYF.

J is TRBJ2-7 and V is TRBV11-2, with 12 bases aligning to TRBD2. CDR1 is SGHAT and CDR2 is FQNNGV in the germline V gene. J was trimmed by 6 bases and V by 5 bases; bases with no gene match: 17. The CDR3 spans 18 residues. CDR3 nucleotides: TGTGCCAGCAGCCTCGGACTAGCGGGGTTTAAGGAGAACCCCGAGCAGTACTTC. Residues: CASSLGLAGFKENPEQYF.

The chain joins TRBV6-1 to TRBJ1-1; D uncertain. The CDR3 sequence is 14 residues long. The V and J ends lost 1 base and 2 bases respectively, with 8 bases between them. Germline loops: CDR1 MNHNS, CDR2 SASEGT. The CDR3 loop reads CASSEGVINTEAFF. The CDR3 DNA follows: TGTGCCAGCAGTGAAGGAGTAATAAACACTGAAGCTTTCTTT.

The genes are TRBV6-1 and TRBJ1-1; D may be TRBD1 (6 bases). With 0 bases removed from V and 5 bases from J, the gap between germline ends came to 10 bases. CDR3 length equals 14 residues. From germline, CDR1 is MNHNS and CDR2 SASEGT. The CDR3, as DNA: TGTGCCAGCAGTGAAGCGGGGGCGCGGACTGAAGCTTTCTTT. This sequence encodes CASSEAGARTEAFF.

The chain employs TRBV9 and TRBJ2-7; possibly TRBD1 for D (5 bases). This CDR3 is built from 14 residues. The germline CDR1 and CDR2 sequences are SGDLS and YYNGEE. Trimming took off 0 bases at V and 2 bases at J, with 9 bases between the two ends. The CDR3 DNA reads TGTGCCAGCAGCGTAGGTGGGGCGACCTACGAGCAGTACTTC. Its translation is CASSVGGATYEQYF.